One and the same sample provided the 25 T cell receptor beta chains below, sequenced in a study of blood T cell repertoires in COVID-19. TCRdb's table, derived via immunoSEQ multiplex PCR, lists solely in-frame clones and lacks some. This table has some 150,000 clones, approximately 82% appearing once. The specimen sequenced was peripheral blood. Receptors originate from a human donor in a cohort sampled during active COVID-19.

The chain carries TRBV11-3 and TRBJ2-5; TRBD1 aligns across 9 bases. CDR3 length: 16 amino acids. V shed 5 bases, J shed 1 base, and the junction held 8 bases outside the gene matches. CDR1 is SGHNT, CDR2 YENEEA, per germline. The CDR3 DNA reads TGTGCCAGCAGCCCGGGGACAGGGTTGATCCAAGAGACCCAGTACTTC. Amino acids: CASSPGTGLIQETQYF.

This chain links TRBV19 with TRBJ2-7, with D unclear. This CDR3 has 11 residues. V lost 9 bases, J lost 1 base, and 7 bases lay in between. Germline CDR1 and CDR2: LNHDA and SQIVND (reference sequence). CDR3 nucleotide sequence: TGTGCCAGGCTCCAGTCCTACGAGCAGTACTTC. Residues: CARLQSYEQYF.

V gene TRBV19 combines with J gene TRBJ2-3; D is possibly TRBD2 (6 bases). The V end was cut by 3 bases, the J end by 3 bases, with 22 bases between. The CDR3 is 18 residues long. Germline V CDR1 and CDR2: LNHDA, SQIVND (reference sequence). In DNA form, the CDR3 reads TGTGCCAGTAGTATGGAGATTGGCGGGACCCCTGGTACAGATACGCAGTATTTT. It encodes CASSMEIGGTPGTDTQYF.

The CDR3 spells CASSSDRAEGEQFF. The DNA of the CDR3 is TGTGCCAGCAGCTCGGACAGGGCGGAGGGTGAGCAGTTCTTC. V usage is TRBV11-3 and J usage is TRBJ2-1; 8 positions match TRBD1. CDR1 and CDR2 from the germline V gene are SGHNT and YENEEA. The trim removed 4 bases at V and 9 bases at J, leaving 8 bases unmatched. The CDR3 spans 14 residues. The whole variable domain, filled in from reference TRBV11-3 and TRBJ2-1, reads EAGVVQSPRYKIIEKKQPVAFWCNPISGHNTLYWYLQNLGQGPELLIRYENEEAVDDSQLPKDRFSAERLKGVDSTLKIQPAELGDSAVYLCASSSDRAEGEQFFGPGTRLTVL.

The genes are TRBV7-9 and TRBJ2-5, with 7 nucleotides matching TRBD2. This CDR3 is built from 13 residues. In germline, CDR1 is SEHNR, CDR2 FQNEAQ (reference sequence). J lost 0 bases, V lost 6 bases, and 1 base had no gene match. The DNA for the CDR3 is TGTGCCAGCAGGCGGGGGTACCAAGAGACCCAGTACTTC. Its protein product is CASRRGYQETQYF. Supplemented by reference TRBV7-9 and TRBJ2-5, the full variable domain reads DTGVSQNPRHKITKRGQNVTFRCDPISEHNRLYWYRQTLGQGPEFLTYFQNEAQLEKSRLLSDRFSAERPKGSFSTLEIQRTEQGDSAMYLCASRRGYQETQYFGPGTRLLVL.

Only one count was recorded for this clone. The V gene is TRBV19, the J gene TRBJ2-1; 10 nucleotides line up with TRBD2. Looked up from germline, CDR1 is LNHDA and CDR2 is SQIVND (reference sequence). The V gene end was trimmed by 5 bases and the J gene end by 6 bases; junction bases not matched to a gene: 13. This CDR3 region has 17 residues. The CDR3 spells CASSPSGRALIRNEQFF. The CDR3 nucleotides read TGTGCCAGTAGTCCTAGCGGGAGAGCTCTTATTCGCAATGAGCAGTTCTTC.

This clone was seen more than once but under ten times. This chain links TRBV3-1 (or the pseudogene TRBV3-2) with TRBJ1-4; 7 bases align to TRBD1. V dropped 5 bases and J dropped 8; count of bases not matched to a gene: 14. Germline loops: CDR1 LGHDT, CDR2 YNNKEL (reference sequence). The CDR3 has 16 residues. The chain's CDR3 is CASSDRLKTGNEKLFF. CDR3 coding DNA: TGTGCCAGCAGCGATAGGTTGAAGACAGGGAACGAAAAACTGTTTTTT.

The V gene is TRBV6-5, the J gene TRBJ1-1, with a weak D call TRBD1 (6 bases). Germline CDR1 and CDR2: MNHEY and SVGAGI. Deletions cut 7 bases from V and 5 bases from J, with 8 bases between. This CDR3 is 11 amino acids long. The CDR3 sequence is CASNRGTEAFF. The DNA of the CDR3 is TGTGCCAGCAATAGGGGGACTGAAGCTTTCTTT.

This chain links TRBV25-1 with TRBJ2-7; 7 nucleotides agree with TRBD1. Trimming at V came to 6 bases and at J to 5 bases, leaving 4 bases not matched to a gene. This CDR3 is built from 12 residues. Germline lookup yields CDR1 MGHDK and CDR2 SYGVNS. CDR3 DNA sequence: TGTGCCAGCAGCGACAGGGTAGACGAGCAGTACTTC. Translating gives CASSDRVDEQYF.

The CDR3 loop is CASSDRYNQPQHF. The CDR3 DNA reads as TGTGCCAGTAGTGACAGGTACAATCAGCCCCAGCATTTT. The chain employs TRBV19 and TRBJ1-5; perhaps TRBD1 as D (6 bases). CDR3 size: 13 residues. Trimming left V 5 bases short and J 3 bases short, with 8 bases between. Germline V gene sequence: CDR1 LNHDA, CDR2 SQIVND (reference sequence).

This chain connects TRBV7-3 to TRBJ1-1; the D is unclear. Trimming removed 4 bases at V and 3 bases at J, with 9 bases between. The germline CDR1 and CDR2 sequences are SGHTA and FQGTGA. CDR3 size: 13 residues. As DNA, the CDR3 is TGTGCCAGCAGCTCCACCGAGTACACTGAAGCTTTCTTT. Amino acid sequence: CASSSTEYTEAFF.

The DNA of the CDR3 is TGTGCCAGCAGGGGGCGCATACGCAGCTCCTACAATGAGCAGTTCTTC. Its translation is CASRGRIRSSYNEQFF. The rearrangement joins TRBV28 to TRBJ2-1; D possibly corresponds to TRBD1 (5 bases). Trimming cost V 6 bases and J 0 bases, with 15 bases left between them. The V gene's germline CDR1 is MDHEN and CDR2 SYDVKM. This CDR3 comprises 16 residues.

The rearrangement uses TRBV30 and TRBJ1-2; D unresolved. V lost 2 bases and J 2 bases, leaving 12 bases between the germline ends. Germline CDR1 and CDR2: GTSNPN and SVGIG (reference sequence). The CDR3 extends over 14 amino acids. The CDR3 loop reads CAWSPGSSNYGYTF. For the CDR3, the DNA is TGTGCCTGGAGTCCCGGGTCCTCCAACTATGGCTACACCTTC.

J is TRBJ1-5 and V is TRBV7-3, with 7 positions matching TRBD1. The germline V gene has CDR1 SGHTA and CDR2 FQGTGA. V shed 5 bases and J 4 bases; nucleotides not matched to a gene: 5. The CDR3 covers 14 residues. CDR3 coding DNA: TGTGCCAGCAGCCGGGGACAGTCAAATCAGCCCCAGCATTTT. Encoded protein: CASSRGQSNQPQHF. The full variable domain, rest sourced from reference TRBV7-3 and TRBJ1-5, is GAGVSQTPSNKVTEKGKYVELRCDPISGHTALYWYRQSLGQGPEFLIYFQGTGAADDSGLPNDRFFAVRPEGSVSTLKIQRTERGDSAVYLCASSRGQSNQPQHFGDGTRLSIL.

This clone occurred a few times. The genes are TRBV7-8 and TRBJ2-4; a possible D gene is TRBD2 (5 bases). This CDR3 has 16 amino acids. The V gene lost 3 bases and the J gene lost 0 bases, with 12 bases spanning the gap. CDR1 is SGHVS, CDR2 FQNEAQ, per germline. This CDR3 reads CASSFLLGLAKNIQYF. CDR3 sequence (DNA): TGTGCCAGCAGCTTTCTCCTCGGACTAGCCAAAAACATTCAGTACTTC. The full variable domain, rest sourced from reference TRBV7-8 and TRBJ2-4, is GAGVSQSPRYKVAKRGQDVALRCDPISGHVSLFWYQQALGQGPEFLTYFQNEAQLDKSGLPSDRFFAERPEGSVSTLKIQRTQQEDSAVYLCASSFLLGLAKNIQYFGAGTRLSVL.

This chain uses TRBV5-1 with TRBJ2-5, with D unresolved. This CDR3 has 11 amino acids. Germline lookup yields CDR1 SGHRS and CDR2 YFSETQ. V dropped 4 bases and J dropped 7 bases, with 8 bases sitting between them. CDR3: CASSRLRTQYF. The CDR3 DNA reads TGCGCCAGCAGCCGCCTGCGGACCCAGTACTTC.

This sequence joins TRBV19 and TRBJ2-5; TRBD2 matches 10 bases. V trimming: 5 bases; J trimming: 2 bases; junction bases outside the gene matches: 2. The length of the CDR3 is 14 residues. In germline, CDR1 is LNHDA, CDR2 SQIVND (reference sequence). This CDR3 reads CASSGTSVQETQYF. CDR3 coding DNA: TGTGCCAGTAGTGGGACTAGCGTACAAGAGACCCAGTACTTC. The full variable domain, its missing parts supplied by reference TRBV19 and TRBJ2-5, is DGGITQSPKYLFRKEGQNVTLSCEQNLNHDAMYWYRQDPGQGLRLIYYSQIVNDFQKGDIAEGYSVSREKKESFPLTVTSAQKNPTAFYLCASSGTSVQETQYFGPGTRLLVL.

The chain links TRBV7-2 to TRBJ2-3; 12 bases agree with TRBD1. Germline V CDR1 and CDR2: SGHTA, FQGNSA. This CDR3 is 14 amino acids long. Unmatched junction bases numbered 2, after V lost 4 bases and J lost 6 bases. The CDR3: CASSWDRGHDTQYF. The CDR3, as DNA: TGTGCCAGCAGCTGGGACAGGGGGCACGATACGCAGTATTTT.

This sequence joins TRBV5-1 and TRBJ2-7; 7 bases are a match to TRBD1. V lost 1 base to trimming and J lost 5 bases; unmatched junction nucleotides: 12. The CDR3 sequence is 16 residues long. From germline, CDR1 is SGHRS and CDR2 YFSETQ. The CDR3 DNA reads as TGCGCCAGCAGCTTGTATATAGGGGGCCTACGGGACGAGCAGTACTTC. Translation gives CASSLYIGGLRDEQYF.

This clone is a singleton in its sample. This chain links TRBV2 with TRBJ1-1, with 9 nucleotides matching TRBD1. Trimming at V came to 0 bases and at J to 12 bases, leaving 11 bases not matched to a gene. Per germline, CDR1 SNHLY and CDR2 FYNNEI. The CDR3 covers 15 residues. CDR3 sequence: CASSEALGQGFVSFF. The CDR3 region has the DNA TGTGCCAGCAGTGAAGCGCTCGGACAGGGGTTTGTCTCTTTCTTT.

The gene calls are TRBV5-1 and TRBJ2-5; D may be TRBD2 (6 bases). Germline-derived CDR1 and CDR2 are SGHRS and YFSETQ. The germline V and J ends were trimmed by 2 bases and 0 bases, with 11 bases remaining between them. CDR3 length equals 15 residues. CDR3 region: CASSFWGLDQETQYF. CDR3 in DNA: TGCGCCAGCAGCTTCTGGGGACTGGACCAAGAGACCCAGTACTTC.

This clone was observed a single time. A junction boundary mismatches the germline segment, possibly from a read error. The chain links TRBV2 to TRBJ1-2; 10 nucleotides agree with TRBD1. The CDR3 has 13 residues. Germline V gene data show CDR1 as SNHLY and CDR2 as FYNNEI. The chain's CDR3 is CASSEAGQGIVFF. The CDR3 bases are TGTGCCAGCAGTGAAGCGGGACAGGGGATTGTCTTCTTC.

Only a few counts were recorded for this clone. The rearrangement uses TRBV3-1 (or the pseudogene TRBV3-2) and TRBJ1-5; D is perhaps TRBD1 (6 bases). The CDR3 extends over 16 amino acids. CDR1 is LGHDT and CDR2 is YNNKEL in the germline V gene (reference sequence). Trimming cost V 0 bases and J 9 bases, with 18 bases left between them. Written as DNA, the CDR3 is TGTGCCAGCAGCCAAGAAGGGCCGATCTTAGGGGGGCCCCAGCATTTT. This encodes CASSQEGPILGGPQHF.

The CDR3 DNA reads TGTGCCAGCTCACTCGGGGTTTCATCGGACGAGCAGTACTTC. As protein: CASSLGVSSDEQYF. This chain joins TRBV18 and TRBJ2-7; a weak D match, TRBD2 (5 bases). This CDR3 comprises 14 residues. V was shortened by 4 bases and J by 5 bases, with 15 bases between the two germline ends. CDR1 and CDR2 (germline): KGHSH, LQKENI.

CDR3 sequence reads: CASQRLLAGGELFF. Written as DNA, the CDR3 is TGTGCCAGCCAGAGGTTACTAGCGGGCGGGGAGCTGTTTTTT. This rearrangement joins TRBV2 to TRBJ2-2; 9 bases match TRBD2. Germline values: CDR1 SNHLY, CDR2 FYNNEI. The J segment lost 7 bases and the V segment lost 8 bases, leaving 8 bases of the junction unmatched. The CDR3 covers 14 residues.